The 15 T cell receptor beta chains in this list originate from one sample, sequenced in a study of lymphopenia after photon versus proton radiotherapy. Assay used: immunoSEQ multiplex PCR; TCRdb lists only in-frame clones, some missing. The data show around 62,000 clones, 84% seen once. Material: peripheral blood, obtained from a patient treated with proton-based radiotherapy. All receptors derive from a man in his 60s with pancreatic cancer.

The chain combines TRBV19 with TRBJ2-6; 8 bases line up with TRBD1. J was trimmed by 4 bases and V by 6 bases; bases with no gene match: 11. The CDR3 loop spans 17 amino acids. The germline CDR1 and CDR2 sequences are LNHDA and SQIVND (reference sequence). The CDR3, as DNA: TGTGCCAGTAGGATGGCAGGGGGCCGATCAGGGGCCAACGTCCTGACTTTC. It codes for CASRMAGGRSGANVLTF.

J is TRBJ1-2 and V is TRBV15; D uncertain. The CDR3 is 14 residues long. V was shortened by 3 bases and J by 2 bases, with 10 bases between the two germline ends. Germline V gene data show CDR1 as LNHNV and CDR2 as YYDKDF (reference sequence). CDR3 amino acids: CATSSGSLNYGYTF. CDR3 nucleotides: TGTGCCACCAGCAGTGGAAGCCTGAACTATGGCTACACCTTC.

The V and J genes are TRBV21-1 and TRBJ2-7; the table's D call of TRBD2 was not tested on the DNA. TRBV21-1 is given as a pseudogene. The CDR3 has 11 residues. CDR3 coding DNA: TGTGCCAGCAGCTTTCGGACCCGGGGGTACTTC. Translated: CASSFRTRGYF.

The chain couples TRBV4-2 to TRBJ2-7; D gene ambiguous. Germline V CDR1 and CDR2: LGHNA, YNFKEQ. With 0 bases removed from V and 4 bases from J, the gap between germline ends came to 13 bases. The CDR3 consists of 15 residues. The CDR3 loop is CASSQDSTEKYEQYF. The CDR3 nucleotides are TGTGCCAGCAGCCAAGATAGTACAGAGAAGTACGAGCAGTACTTC.

V gene TRBV5-1 combines with J gene TRBJ2-5; 14 bases map to TRBD2. Germline lookup yields CDR1 SGHRS and CDR2 YFSETQ. After removal of 4 bases from V and 5 bases from J, the junction contained 4 bases not matched to a gene. The CDR3 length is 15 residues. The CDR3 bases are TGCGCCAGCAGCCCGGGACTAGCGGGAGTGGAGACCCAGTACTTC. The encoded protein is CASSPGLAGVETQYF.

This clone has more than one count but fewer than ten. The J gene is TRBJ2-3, the V gene TRBV19; D is possibly TRBD1 (5 bases). This CDR3 is 16 amino acids long. V was shortened by 3 bases and J by 3 bases, with 16 bases between the two germline ends. CDR1 and CDR2 (germline): LNHDA, SQIVND (reference sequence). DNA of the CDR3: TGTGCCAGTAGTATTTCCGCCAGGGCGTTGACAGATACGCAGTATTTT. Protein product: CASSISARALTDTQYF. Full variable domain (rest looked up from reference TRBV19 and TRBJ2-3): DGGITQSPKYLFRKEGQNVTLSCEQNLNHDAMYWYRQDPGQGLRLIYYSQIVNDFQKGDIAEGYSVSREKKESFPLTVTSAQKNPTAFYLCASSISARALTDTQYFGPGTRLTVL.

The V and J genes are TRBV28 and TRBJ2-1, with D possibly being TRBD1 or TRBD2 (5 bases each). The CDR3 loop spans 17 amino acids. Germline assignment: CDR1 MDHEN and CDR2 SYDVKM. V shed 3 bases and J shed 7 bases, with 22 bases lying between them. CDR3 DNA: TGTGCCAGCAGTTTCCCACCCCGAGAGGGGTTTAGGAATGAGCAGTTCTTC. It translates to CASSFPPREGFRNEQFF.

The chain carries TRBV14 and TRBJ2-3; 8 bases fit TRBD2. The germline gives CDR1 SGHDN, CDR2 FVKESK. V was clipped by 4 bases and J by 2 bases; unmatched bases: 5. The CDR3 covers 15 residues. The CDR3 region has the DNA TGTGCCAGCAGCCCCTTAGCGGGAACCACAGATACGCAGTATTTT. It is translated as CASSPLAGTTDTQYF.

The rearrangement joins TRBV2 to TRBJ1-2, with a possible D match to TRBD1 (5 bases). V was cut by 8 bases and J by 5 bases, with 30 bases left in between. The germline V gene has CDR1 SNHLY and CDR2 FYNNEI. The CDR3 extends over 18 amino acids. CDR3 protein: CASPNQGAQSPTLYGYTF. CDR3 DNA sequence: TGTGCCAGCCCGAACCAGGGTGCACAGAGCCCTACCCTTTATGGCTACACCTTC.

The chain joins TRBV30 to TRBJ1-5, with 7 bases aligning to TRBD1. The germline CDR1 and CDR2 sequences are GTSNPN and SVGIG (reference sequence). The CDR3 is made up of 14 amino acids. The junction had 1 base not matched to a gene; V was cut back by 0 bases and J by 2 bases. In nucleotides, the CDR3 is TGTGCCTGGAGTGTAACAGGGGGCAATCAGCCCCAGCATTTT. This gives the protein CAWSVTGGNQPQHF.

The chain links TRBV19 to TRBJ1-2, with D uncertain. The CDR3 is 12 residues long. The ends were cut back, 9 bases at V and 4 bases at J, with 12 bases in the middle. Germline CDR1 reads LNHDA; CDR2 reads SQIVND (reference sequence). In DNA, the CDR3 is TGTGCCAGCCAGGAAATGGGCTATGGCTACACCTTC. It yields the protein CASQEMGYGYTF.

This clone was observed a handful of times. This chain joins TRBV19 and TRBJ2-5; D is undetermined. The ends were cut back, 6 bases at V and 3 bases at J, with 11 bases in the middle. The CDR3 has 13 residues. Germline lookup yields CDR1 LNHDA and CDR2 SQIVND (reference sequence). CDR3 sequence reads: CASSPWEEETQYF. CDR3 DNA sequence: TGTGCCAGTAGCCCCTGGGAAGAAGAGACCCAGTACTTC.

V and J are TRBV15 and TRBJ2-7, with 10 nucleotides matching TRBD2. V lost 0 bases and J lost 1; bases outside the gene matches: 3. Germline lookup yields CDR1 LNHNV and CDR2 YYDKDF (reference sequence). CDR3 length: 16 residues. The CDR3: CATSRELAGGSYEQYF. The CDR3 DNA follows: TGTGCCACCAGCAGAGAATTAGCGGGAGGATCCTACGAGCAGTACTTC. Together with reference TRBV15 and TRBJ2-7, the CDR3 gives the full variable domain: DAMVIQNPRYQVTQFGKPVTLSCSQTLNHNVMYWYQQKSSQAPKLLFHYYDKDFNNEADTPDNFQSRRPNTSFCFLDIRSPGLGDTAMYLCATSRELAGGSYEQYFGPGTRLTVT.

This rearrangement joins TRBV5-4 to TRBJ2-5, with D hard to call. This CDR3 spans 13 amino acids. Per the germline V gene, CDR1 is SGHNT and CDR2 is YYREEE (reference sequence). V lost 2 bases to trimming and J lost 0 bases, with 5 bases between them. The CDR3 loop is CASSLADQETQYF. CDR3 nucleotide sequence: TGTGCCAGCAGCTTAGCAGACCAAGAGACCCAGTACTTC.

The chain recombines TRBV7-2 with TRBJ2-2; D is perhaps TRBD1 (5 bases). V lost 5 bases to trimming and J lost 2 bases, with 9 bases between them. Germline CDR1 and CDR2: SGHTA and FQGNSA. The CDR3 covers 14 residues. This chain's CDR3 is CASSVTVNTGELFF. The DNA for the CDR3 is TGTGCCAGCAGCGTGACAGTTAACACCGGGGAGCTGTTTTTT.